Following are 2 T cell receptor beta chains from one sample sequenced in a study of blood T cell repertoires in COVID-19. Here immunoSEQ multiplex PCR was the method, and the copy in TCRdb shows in-frame clones only, minus some. Of 100,000 to 120,000 clones in the sample, 81% were seen once. The sequencing input was peripheral blood. These receptors were collected from a woman in her 70s with acute or convalescent COVID-19.

This clone has ten or more counts. The chain links TRBV7-9 to TRBJ2-7; TRBD2 is a possible D gene (5 bases). Germline CDR1 reads SEHNR; CDR2 reads FQNEAQ (reference sequence). Trimming took off 3 bases at V and 3 bases at J, with 6 bases between the two ends. CDR3 length: 12 amino acids. The chain's CDR3 is CASSFGDYEQYF. DNA of the CDR3: TGTGCCAGCAGCTTCGGGGACTACGAGCAGTACTTC.

The V gene is TRBV29-1, the J gene TRBJ2-3; D is undetermined. CDR1 is SQVTM and CDR2 is ANQGSEA in the germline V gene. The CDR3 loop spans 15 amino acids. The ends were cut back, 0 bases at V and 7 bases at J, with 17 bases in the middle. The CDR3 DNA sequence: TGCAGCGTTGAAGACGGCCGCGGTGTGTCGTATACGCAGTATTTT. Translation: CSVEDGRGVSYTQYF.